The entry that follows covers one T cell receptor beta chain sequence. Its antigen is as yet unknown. The data derive from a study of CD8 T cells in ankylosing spondylitis. Notes on the study in general: Apparently characteristic of ankylosing spondylitis blood was a TCR beta motif (fewer than 10 highly homologous variants).

Deletions cut 4 bases from V and 1 base from J, with 14 bases between. CDR1 and CDR2 from the germline V gene are LGHDT and YNNKEL (reference sequence). This CDR3 has 15 amino acids. Each CDR3 protein gets one entry after TCRdb re-called the 5' RACE reads with MiXCR. The sample yields 200,000 to 250,000 distinct CDR3 sequences, 32% seen once. The specimen sequenced was blood, either unsorted or a sorted T cell fraction (not recorded which). The TCR comes from a male donor with ankylosing spondylitis or in good health (not recorded which). This sequence joins TRBV3-1 and TRBJ2-7; D remains unclear. The CDR3 DNA is TGTGCCAGCAGCCGGGGAAGAGCCAGTTCCTACGAGCAGTACTTC. It yields the protein CASSRGRASSYEQYF.